The 5 T cell receptor beta chains given below trace back to one sample, sequenced in a study of read filtering for tumor transcriptome and immune sequencing. Molecular barcoded adaptors covering alpha/delta and beta/gamma chains were used on around 370 ng RNA. TCRdb reprocessed the reads via MiXCR and lists one record per CDR3 protein. The sample has over 90,000 distinct CDR3 sequences; 20% to 25% are singletons. The source material was a population of CD138-negative cells sorted from bone marrow. The source of these receptors is a donor at least 40 years old with multiple myeloma.

V and J are TRBV7-9 and TRBJ2-5; 7 bases map to TRBD1. The CDR3 is 14 amino acids. V was clipped by 5 bases and J by 3 bases; unmatched bases: 6. Germline V lookup: CDR1 SEHNR, CDR2 FQNEAQ (reference sequence). The CDR3 bases are TGTGCCAGCAGCCCAAACAGGGGCAAAGAGACCCAGTACTTC. It yields the protein CASSPNRGKETQYF.

This clonotype was observed many times. This rearrangement joins TRBV2 to TRBJ2-7, with D uncertain. V was pared by 3 bases and J by 3 bases, with 3 bases between. Germline CDR1 and CDR2: SNHLY and FYNNEI. This CDR3 comprises 11 residues. This CDR3 reads CASSDRYEQYF. The DNA for the CDR3 is TGTGCCAGCAGTGATCGCTACGAGCAGTACTTC.

The gene calls are TRBV5-1 and TRBJ2-3, with a tentative D call TRBD1 (5 bases). Germline CDR1 is SGHRS and CDR2 is YFSETQ. The CDR3 length is 14 residues. Between the trimmed V and J ends, which lost 0 bases and 5 bases, there was a span of 10 bases. CDR3 region: CASSLARVGDTQYF. The CDR3 nucleotides are TGCGCCAGCAGCTTGGCCAGGGTAGGAGATACGCAGTATTTT.

This clonotype was seen repeatedly, ten times or more. The CDR3 DNA reads TGTGCCAGCAGCCAAAACTACAATGAGCAGTTCTTC. It is translated as CASSQNYNEQFF. The V call is TRBV3-1, the J call TRBJ2-1, with D uncertain. Per germline, CDR1 LGHDT and CDR2 YNNKEL (reference sequence). The CDR3 has 12 residues. V gave up 2 bases and J gave up 3 bases, with 2 bases separating them.

This clonotype was observed many times. The chain uses TRBV4-2 and TRBJ2-6; TRBD2 aligns across 13 bases. J gave up 4 bases and V 4 bases, and 7 bases lay outside the gene matches. Looked up from germline, CDR1 is LGHNA and CDR2 is YNFKEQ. The CDR3 is 18 amino acids. Written as DNA, the CDR3 is TGTGCCAGCAGCCCCAGGACTAGCGGGGGTTCAGGGGCCAACGTCCTGACTTTC. This encodes CASSPRTSGGSGANVLTF.